This T cell receptor beta chain was profiled in a study of blood T cell repertoires in COVID-19. The protocol was immunoSEQ multiplex PCR, while the TCRdb copy is restricted to in-frame clones and leaves out a portion. Of fewer than 80,000 clones in the sample, around 88% were seen once. The TCR comes from a man at least 80 years old with COVID-19, enrolled during active disease. The material sequenced was peripheral blood.

The CDR3 DNA reads TGTGCCATCATTATCGCGGGTGTAGGCCAGCCCCAGCATTTT. Encoded protein: CAIIIAGVGQPQHF. V gene TRBV10-3 combines with J gene TRBJ1-5; no clear D gene. The length of the CDR3 is 14 residues. V was trimmed by 7 bases and J by 7 bases, leaving 17 bases between them. Germline CDR1 is ENHRY and CDR2 is SYGVKD.